The sequence of this T cell receptor (beta chain) was determined in a study of regulatory T cells in long-lasting Graves disease listed by TCRdb under 2021. Background on the whole study: Patients with newly diagnosed Graves' disease had been on antithyroid drugs for under 3 months. TCR sequencing covered around 13 persistent and around 20 newly diagnosed Graves' disease patients, about 35 samples in total. Patients with persistent Graves' disease were compared with patients with newly diagnosed Graves' disease using TCR sequencing and RNA sequencing of peripheral blood. The study took place in China and was registered as a clinical trial. The paper's findings and limits, for the study overall: The small sample size was acknowledged by the authors as a limitation that may reduce accuracy. Persistent disease showed preferential use of TRBV28, TRBJ1-2 and TRBJ2-5, whereas newly diagnosed disease favored TRBV20-1 and TRBJ2-1. Sequencing and analysis were limited to the TCR beta chain. Only peripheral blood was studied, because thyroid tissue, the primary lesion, was inaccessible. Persistent patients shared more public clonotypes among themselves (under 3,000) than newly diagnosed patients did (approximately 970). Compared with newly diagnosed patients, persistent Graves' disease patients had lower TCR Shannon entropy and fewer highly expanded clones, which suggests clonal expansion.

The time point label, read with the paper, signifies: newly diagnosed GD, antithyroid drugs for less than 3 months. RNA was extracted from PBMCs in TRIzol for both TCR sequencing and RNA sequencing. Graves' disease was diagnosed according to American Thyroid Association guidelines. The patients came from an endocrinology department in Xi'an, China. From each patient, around 9 milliliters of peripheral blood was collected into an EDTA anticoagulant tube. Ficoll Paque Plus density gradient separation was used to isolate PBMCs, and no additional T cell sorting was done. An Agilent 2100 Bioanalyzer and agarose gel were used to assess RNA quality, and a NanoDrop 2000 was used to measure RNA concentration. This clonotype was seen ten or more times. The clone's antigen remains unknown. The sample holds no much larger clone one base away, and base qualities are not on file. Libraries were constructed by multiplex PCR. For sequencing, an Illumina HiSeq 4000 was employed. iRepertoire HTBI primers and Arm-PCR amplification of CDR3 regions were used to construct TCR beta libraries. PCR products were gel purified before sequencing. The paper's processing steps were these. Across samples, approximately 68 TRBV and 13 to 15 TRBJ segments were identified and used for gene usage analysis of CDR3 amino acid clonotypes. COPE and FqMerger were used to merge the filtered high-quality paired reads into contigs. BLAST was used to align contigs to IMGT TRBV, TRBD and TRBJ reference genes, with CDR3 defined following IMGT. Any clonotype with a frequency above 0.1% was classified as a highly expanded clone. Shannon entropy was used to measure repertoire diversity, and the Gini coefficient was used to measure V-J evenness. A clonotype found in more than one individual was treated as public. TCRdb passed the public sequencing reads through fastp at Q25 and MiXCR, retaining productive beta sequences. Under each unique CDR3 protein, matching rows form one entry showing the most common genes and DNA. The V and J calls and clone size come from TCRdb's table, not from the authors' own analysis. The sample yields 300,000 to 400,000 distinct CDR3 sequences; over 15% were counted once. Roughly 27% of the sample is held by the ten biggest clonotypes.

The junction carries 15 bases between V and J, which are trimmed by 6 bases and 0 bases respectively. The CDR1 and CDR2 encoded by the germline V gene are SNHLY and FYNNEI. Its CDR3 holds 16 amino acids, cysteine through phenylalanine. The read is trimmed to its CDR3 DNA, 48 bases read in frame from base 1. These data also formed part of another study, on T cells in Graves' hyperthyroidism and ophthalmopathy. As that second paper reports: Stable Graves' hyperthyroidism was defined as the absence of progression to ophthalmopathy over 18 months of follow-up. Hyperthyroidism patients were newly diagnosed, had a disease duration of under 2 months, and were aged 18 to 65 years. The study excluded patients with uncontrolled infections, other autoimmune diseases, pregnancy or lactation. Diagnoses relied on clinical symptoms, serum thyroxine and TRAb, thyroid ultrasound and orbital computed tomography. The first round of RT-PCR for the TCR CDR3 was performed with the HTBI primer set and the Qiagen OneStep RT-PCR kit. Most expanded thyroid clonotypes (frequency above 0.001) were also found in blood, which suggests that blood repertoires may mirror thyroid immune responses. A 13 V-J signature model separated ophthalmopathy from stable hyperthyroidism, with over 85% sensitivity and roughly 81% specificity in cross-validation and 80%/75% in testing. In validation, the model predicted progression to ophthalmopathy with 55% to 71% sensitivity and roughly 72% specificity, a median of 6.5 months before onset. TCR V-J signatures able to tell the groups apart were searched for in a discovery cohort of around 95 patients, of whom roughly 42 had Graves' ophthalmopathy and 55 to 60 had stable Graves' hyperthyroidism. Prospective prediction of ophthalmopathy was tested in an independent validation cohort consisting of 18 hyperthyroidism patients and 15 or so patients who later progressed to ophthalmopathy. The roughly 90 discovery patients were divided at random into training and test sets in a 7:3 ratio. In six Graves' hyperthyroidism patients, the study also compared T-cell repertoires from thyroid tissue with T-cell repertoires from blood. After sampling, hyperthyroidism patients received methimazole starting at 30 mg daily, and ophthalmopathy patients received high-dose intravenous methylprednisolone. Libraries were constructed in a second round of multiplex PCR, after which size selection and purification were performed. Libraries were sequenced paired-end with 100 bp reads on an Illumina HiSeq2000. SOAPnuke was used to process the raw data, throwing out any read that contained adapters or uncalled bases, had a mean Phred below 15, or lacked an exact constant-primer or identifier match. High-quality paired reads were merged using COPE v1.2.5, and each unique nucleotide sequence was defined as a clonotype. Clonotypes were aligned to IMGT TRBV, TRBD and TRBJ reference segments using MiTCR v1.1. Analysis was restricted to V-J combinations with a frequency above 0.0001, which covered roughly 99% of repertoires. A TCS score was defined as the ratio of F50 (clonal expansion) to E x V (chaos), with BLOSUM62-based TCRdist applied between CDR3 peptides within each V-J. Welch's t-statistics and random forest reduced 500 to 650 V-J features to roughly 13, which were used in a naive Bayes classifier (R e1071). No statistical method was used to fix the sample size in advance, and group allocation was not hidden from the investigators. The paper reports TCR Vbeta CDR3 sequencing of over 120 peripheral blood samples: around 41 ophthalmopathy, approximately 74 hyperthyroidism and around 17 progressor patients.

The V and J segments used are TRBV2 and TRBJ1-5; a tentative D match to TRBD1 spans 5 bases. The sequenced sample was peripheral blood mononuclear cells (PBMCs), obtained at new diagnosis, from a patient treated with antithyroid drugs. The receptor was derived from a man aged 35-49 years with Graves disease. Donor details come from another sample of the same person, matched by shared clones. The bases read TGTGCCAGCAGCCCCTGGCCGGGGGATAGCAATCAGCCCCAGCATTTT. The encoded protein is CASSPWPGDSNQPQHF.